The entry below gives a single T cell receptor beta chain sequence along with its context. The data were produced by immunoSEQ multiplex PCR, yet TCRdb's version contains in-frame clones alone and is incomplete. The sample lists hundreds of thousands of clones, approximately 95% occurring once. The germline gives CDR1 GTSNPN, CDR2 SVGIG (reference sequence). CDR3 length equals 13 residues. Trimming shortened V by 1 base and J by 4 bases, and 10 bases separated the two germline ends. This entry comes from a study of shared T cell receptors in the human thymus. The chain has TRBV30 and TRBJ1-2, with a tentative D call TRBD1 (5 bases). This TCR came from a human donor. Specimen: thymocytes. Here the CDR3 DNA reads TGTGCCTGGAGTGATAGGGGCATCTATGGCTACACCTTC. It specifies CAWSDRGIYGYTF.